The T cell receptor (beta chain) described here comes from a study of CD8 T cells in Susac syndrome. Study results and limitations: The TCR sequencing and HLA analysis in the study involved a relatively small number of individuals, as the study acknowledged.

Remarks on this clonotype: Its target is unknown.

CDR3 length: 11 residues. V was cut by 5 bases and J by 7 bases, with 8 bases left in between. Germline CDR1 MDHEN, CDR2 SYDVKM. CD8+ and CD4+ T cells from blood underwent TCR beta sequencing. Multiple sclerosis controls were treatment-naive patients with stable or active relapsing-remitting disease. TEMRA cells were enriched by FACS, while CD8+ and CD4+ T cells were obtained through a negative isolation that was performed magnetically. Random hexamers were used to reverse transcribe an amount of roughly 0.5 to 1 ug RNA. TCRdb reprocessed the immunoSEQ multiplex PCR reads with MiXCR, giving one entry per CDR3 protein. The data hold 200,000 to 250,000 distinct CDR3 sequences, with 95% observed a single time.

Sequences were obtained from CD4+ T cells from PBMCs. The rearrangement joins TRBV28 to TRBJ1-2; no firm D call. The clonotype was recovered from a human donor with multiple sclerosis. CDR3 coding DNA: TGTGCCAGCAGTGGGGATCCTGGCTACACCTTC. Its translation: CASSGDPGYTF.